This T cell receptor (beta chain) was sequenced for a study of blood T cell repertoires in COVID-19. The CDR3 is made up of 19 amino acids. Trimming removed 1 base at V and 2 bases at J, with 22 bases between. Germline V lookup: CDR1 SGHTA, CDR2 FQGNSA. Profiled with immunoSEQ multiplex PCR; TCRdb holds only in-frame clones, not every one. Among 150,000 to 200,000 clones, roughly three quarters were seen once, and the ten largest hold around a sixth. The chain has TRBV7-2 and TRBJ2-3, with D unclear. Source material: PBMCs or T cells enriched from blood (not recorded which). This receptor was identified in a woman in her fifties or sixties with acute COVID-19. CDR3 sequence reads: CASSLEPPRRVGHTDTQYF. Written as DNA, the CDR3 is TGTGCCAGCAGCTTAGAGCCCCCCCGACGAGTGGGCCACACAGATACGCAGTATTTT.